The rows below give T cell receptor beta chains drawn from one sample of a study of shared clonotypes between healthy human individuals. The method was immunoSEQ multiplex PCR; TCRdb's version includes in-frame clones alone and lacks a portion of them. The sample records more than 1,200,000 clones, approximately 98.5% being singletons. Sample: naive CD4+ T cells sorted from blood. These receptors all stem from a man aged 25-45 years in good health. Each CDR3 is given with its conserved first and last residue. Each record gives: V gene, J gene, clone size, CDR3 length, CDR3 protein. Only part of the rows carry a size: once, few, many, or a class if the clone is expanded.

TRBV7-9	TRBJ1-1	many	15	CASSFPTGVGAEAFF
TRBV5-1	TRBJ1-4	NA	14	CASSLDRGKEKLFF
TRBV11-3	TRBJ2-2	NA	14	CASSRGRYTGELFF
TRBV20-1	TRBJ2-1	NA	10	CSAERGEQFF
TRBV5-1	TRBJ1-3	NA	16	CASSPGLVWSGNTIYF
TRBV30	TRBJ2-2	NA	15	CAWSYGTSNTGELFF
TRBV5-1	TRBJ2-7	NA	15	CASSIDRAHSDEQYF
TRBV28	TRBJ2-7	NA	15	CASGWGGAGGNEQYF
TRBV27	TRBJ1-4	NA	15	CASSLYAGRNEKLFF
TRBV10-1	TRBJ2-7	NA	13	CASSESGVHEQYF
TRBV5-1	TRBJ2-2	NA	14	CASSWQGITGELFF
TRBV6-1	TRBJ2-4	NA	14	CASSQQGPVHIQYF
TRBV7-9	TRBJ2-1	NA	15	CASSLAQEGGGLQFF
TRBV5-1	TRBJ2-2	NA	16	CASSLRTGGNTGELFF
TRBV5-6	TRBJ2-5	NA	11	CASSSSGTQYF
TRBV18	TRBJ2-7	NA	14	CASRTTSATYEQYF
TRBV10-3	TRBJ2-1	NA	14	CATKLTSGDNEQFF
TRBV2	TRBJ2-1	NA	13	CASSTRRGNEQFF
TRBV5-1	TRBJ2-7	NA	14	CASSLVGRAYEQYF
TRBV2	TRBJ2-2	NA	15	CASRPGLAYTGELFF
TRBV18	TRBJ2-1	NA	18	CASSPRAGALADNNEQFF
TRBV6-5	TRBJ2-1	NA	12	CASKKPPGEQFF
TRBV18	TRBJ2-1	NA	15	CASSPRTVSYNEQFF
TRBV9	TRBJ1-5	once	15	CASSAETGVNQPQHF
TRBV10-2	TRBJ2-7	once	14	CASSELTGYYEQYF
TRBV6-5	TRBJ2-1	NA	15	CASSYLGGTHNEQFF
TRBV9	TRBJ2-1	NA	15	CASSRVGGTYNEQFF
TRBV9	TRBJ2-1	once	18	CASSAPNQLGEVANEQFF
TRBV28	TRBJ2-7	NA	15	CASSPGTSSIYEQYF
TRBV4-3	TRBJ2-7	NA	16	CASSRSGTSGRYEQYF
TRBV19	TRBJ2-7	NA	14	CASSIVGGANEQYF
TRBV5-1	TRBJ2-3	NA	15	CASSMAGTNVDTQYF
TRBV5-1	TRBJ2-1	NA	14	CASTDPDRRNEQFF
TRBV28	TRBJ2-1	NA	13	CASRGTPRHEQFF
TRBV27	TRBJ2-7	once	15	CASSPTSGASYEQYF
TRBV7-9	TRBJ2-7	NA	14	CASSLAESSYEQYF
TRBV5-1	TRBJ1-1	NA	15	CASSLLRGLRSEAFF
TRBV27	TRBJ1-2	NA	15	CASSLSGTEDYGYTF
TRBV6-5	TRBJ1-1	NA	13	CASSADRGVEAFF
TRBV28	TRBJ1-4	NA	14	CASRFGGNNEKLFF
TRBV18	TRBJ1-1	once	13	CASSQSGNGEAFF
TRBV28	TRBJ1-1	NA	12	CASKGVDTEAFF
TRBV18	TRBJ2-5	once	14	CASSPGAGQETQYF
TRBV5-4	TRBJ1-1	NA	15	CASIGSVRGHTEAFF